The 24 T cell receptor beta chains presented below share a single source sample, sequenced in a study of vaccination and CD4 T cells after COVID-19. With the Oncomine TCR Beta short-read assay, DNA from cultured CD4+ T cells was sequenced. MiXCR was run by TCRdb on the PCR reads, yielding one entry per CDR3 protein. The sample shows about 11,000 distinct CDR3 sequences, roughly 58% of them seen only once. Treatment specified: approximately nine-day PBMC culture with coronavirus spike peptide pools or control peptides (ViraFEST assay). These receptors' targets are unknown. Source material: CD4+ T cells from blood, cultured in vitro. The receptors originated from a human donor who had recovered from COVID-19.

The CDR3, as DNA: TGCGCCAGCAGCCCCACCGACAGGGCCCGTGGCTACACCTTC. This gives the protein CASSPTDRARGYTF. This chain links TRBV5-1 with TRBJ1-2, with TRBD1 identical over 7 bases. This CDR3 region has 14 residues. J lost 7 bases, V lost 4 bases, and 10 bases had no gene match. From germline, CDR1 is SGHRS and CDR2 YFSETQ.

This clonotype came up a few times. The V gene is TRBV7-9, the J gene TRBJ2-3; 10 bases are shared with TRBD2. The CDR3 consists of 15 residues. The V and J ends lost 3 bases and 3 bases, in that order; junction bases with no gene match: 3. Germline V gives CDR1 SEHNR, CDR2 FQNEAQ (reference sequence). The CDR3 region is CASSLGLASTDTQYF. The CDR3, as DNA: TGTGCCAGCAGCTTGGGACTAGCGTCGACAGATACGCAGTATTTT.

The chain combines TRBV4-1 with TRBJ2-2; the D gene is possibly TRBD2 (5 bases). The CDR3 sequence is 17 residues long. Deletions cut 1 base from V and 5 bases from J, with 17 bases between. Germline V gene sequence: CDR1 MGHRA, CDR2 YSYEKL. As DNA, the CDR3 is TGCGCCAGCAGCCAAGGTAGGAGCGGCCTCCTGACCGGGGAGCTGTTTTTT. This gives the protein CASSQGRSGLLTGELFF.

The V call is TRBV7-2, the J call TRBJ2-1, with 7 nucleotides matching TRBD2. Germline assignment: CDR1 SGHTA and CDR2 FQGNSA. This CDR3 has 14 residues. Losses at the gene ends were 3 bases for V and 8 bases for J; bases not matched to a gene: 7. CDR3 in amino acids: CASSLGGVNDEQFF. The CDR3 DNA reads as TGTGCCAGCAGCTTGGGGGGGGTTAACGATGAGCAGTTCTTC.

V gene TRBV4-2 combines with J gene TRBJ2-6, with D hard to call. V was cut by 0 bases and J by 4 bases, with 16 bases left in between. This CDR3 has 18 residues. Germline CDR1 LGHNA, CDR2 YNFKEQ. This CDR3 reads CASSQEAAQASGANVLTF. The DNA of the CDR3 is TGTGCCAGCAGCCAAGAGGCGGCCCAAGCGTCCGGGGCCAACGTCCTGACTTTC.

This clonotype showed up just a few times. This rearrangement joins TRBV20-1 to TRBJ1-5; D gene unclear. Deletions cut 3 bases from V and 0 bases from J, with 9 bases between. There are 14 residues in the CDR3. Per germline, CDR1 DFQATT and CDR2 SNEGSKA (reference sequence). The CDR3 DNA reads as TGCAGTGCTAGGATCGGTAATAGCAATCAGCCCCAGCATTTT. Encoded protein: CSARIGNSNQPQHF.

The rearrangement links TRBV20-1 to TRBJ1-4; D not certain. V was pared by 5 bases and J by 8 bases, with 15 bases between. The V gene's germline CDR1 is DFQATT and CDR2 SNEGSKA (reference sequence). The CDR3 totals 13 residues. The CDR3, as DNA: TGCAGTGCTCCCGAGGGTGTAGGGGAAAAACTGTTTTTT. Encoded protein: CSAPEGVGEKLFF.

This clonotype has only one observation. J is TRBJ2-1 and V is TRBV10-1, with 9 bases identical to TRBD2. The V and J ends lost 3 bases and 8 bases, in that order; junction bases with no gene match: 11. CDR1 is WNHNN, CDR2 SYGVQD, per germline (reference sequence). This CDR3 contains 16 residues. The CDR3 DNA reads as TGCGCCAGCAGTGACAGGTTAGCGGGGGTGCATGATGAGCAGTTCTTC. Amino acid sequence: CASSDRLAGVHDEQFF.

The chain recombines TRBV20-1 with TRBJ2-3; D unresolved. The V and J ends lost 1 base and 4 bases respectively, with 6 bases between them. CDR3 length equals 12 residues. Germline CDR1 DFQATT, CDR2 SNEGSKA (reference sequence). CDR3 residues: CSARGKADTQYF. The CDR3 nucleotides read TGCAGTGCTAGAGGGAAGGCAGATACGCAGTATTTT.

CDR3 coding DNA: TGTGCCAGCAGTTTGGGACTAGCGGGAGGATCAGAGACCCAGTACTTC. As protein: CASSLGLAGGSETQYF. J is TRBJ2-5 and V is TRBV28; 15 nucleotides line up with TRBD2. The CDR3 runs 16 residues. Germline CDR1 and CDR2: MDHEN and SYDVKM. V lost 3 bases and J lost 4; bases outside the gene matches: 3.

This clonotype was picked up one time. This chain connects TRBV7-9 to TRBJ2-7; 9 bases are shared with TRBD2. Germline V gene sequence: CDR1 SEHNR, CDR2 FQNEAQ (reference sequence). CDR3 length equals 15 residues. J gave up 1 base and V 2 bases, and 3 bases lay outside the gene matches. The CDR3 sequence is CASSLPGLASYEQYF. CDR3 DNA: TGTGCCAGCAGCTTACCGGGACTAGCTTCCTACGAGCAGTACTTC.

The rearrangement links TRBV11-2 to TRBJ2-5, with 7 bases identical to TRBD2. Germline V lookup: CDR1 SGHAT, CDR2 FQNNGV. The CDR3 spans 18 residues. Losses at the gene ends were 1 base for V and 5 bases for J; bases not matched to a gene: 16. Here the CDR3 reads CASSLGDRVAGELETQYF. The CDR3 bases are TGTGCCAGCAGCTTAGGGGATCGAGTGGCGGGAGAGTTGGAGACCCAGTACTTC.

V is TRBV11-2 and J is TRBJ1-1; D is possibly TRBD1 (6 bases). Germline V CDR1 and CDR2: SGHAT, FQNNGV. The CDR3 has 15 residues. V was pared by 2 bases and J by 2 bases, with 12 bases between. CDR3 region: CASSLSTGFNTEAFF. CDR3 sequence (DNA): TGTGCCAGCAGCTTATCTACAGGGTTCAACACTGAAGCTTTCTTT.

The CDR3 reads CASRTGIGNQPQHF. CDR3 nucleotides: TGTGCCAGCAGGACAGGAATCGGGAATCAGCCCCAGCATTTT. V is TRBV28 and J is TRBJ1-5, with D tentatively TRBD1 (6 bases). This CDR3 has 14 residues. CDR1 is MDHEN, CDR2 SYDVKM, per germline. The ends were cut back, 6 bases at V and 4 bases at J, with 13 bases in the middle.

This clonotype came up a few times. The rearrangement links TRBV11-2 to TRBJ1-6; 9 bases align to TRBD1. Germline V gene lookup returns CDR1 SGHAT and CDR2 FQNNGV. This CDR3 is 14 amino acids long. With 2 bases clipped from V and 9 bases from J, the junction kept 2 bases outside the gene matches. The CDR3 reads CASSLTGGISPLHF. In DNA, the CDR3 is TGTGCCAGCAGCTTAACAGGGGGCATTTCACCCCTCCACTTT.

This chain links TRBV7-9 with TRBJ1-6, with a tentative D call TRBD1 (5 bases). V was clipped by 3 bases and J by 0 bases, with 9 bases between them. CDR3 length: 16 amino acids. Germline V gene sequence: CDR1 SEHNR, CDR2 FQNEAQ (reference sequence). In DNA form, the CDR3 reads TGTGCCAGCAGCTTGGGTAGGGGCTCCTATAATTCACCCCTCCACTTT. Translated, it gives CASSLGRGSYNSPLHF.

The chain links TRBV2 to TRBJ2-1; D perhaps matches TRBD2 (6 bases). The germline CDR1 and CDR2 sequences are SNHLY and FYNNEI. Trimming took off 6 bases at V and 5 bases at J, with 11 bases between the two ends. The CDR3 sequence is 13 residues long. The chain's CDR3 is CASRGDFDNEQFF. The CDR3 region has the DNA TGTGCCAGCAGGGGGGACTTTGACAATGAGCAGTTCTTC. The full variable domain, completed using reference TRBV2 and TRBJ2-1, is EPEVTQTPSHQVTQMGQEVILRCVPISNHLYFYWYRQILGQKVEFLVSFYNNEISEKSEIFDDQFSVERPDGSNFTLKIRSTKLEDSAMYFCASRGDFDNEQFFGPGTRLTVL.

The chain joins TRBV7-2 to TRBJ2-2, with D perhaps TRBD1 (7 bases). The V and J ends lost 4 bases and 3 bases respectively, with 12 bases between them. The CDR3 is 15 residues long. Per the germline V gene, CDR1 is SGHTA and CDR2 is FQGNSA. CDR3 sequence (DNA): TGTGCCAGCAGCTACAGGGGAGGAGACACCGGGGAGCTGTTTTTT. This gives the protein CASSYRGGDTGELFF.

This clonotype was picked up a small number of times. The chain joins TRBV6-2 or TRBV6-3 to TRBJ2-7; tentative D call: TRBD2 (5 bases). V dropped 6 bases and J dropped 3 bases, with 12 bases sitting between them. The germline gives CDR1 MNHEY, CDR2 SVGEGT. This CDR3 region has 13 residues. CDR3 amino acids: CASRRTSYYEQYF. The CDR3 nucleotides read TGTGCCAGCAGGCGTACTAGTTACTACGAGCAGTACTTC.

The J gene is TRBJ1-2, the V gene TRBV15; unclear D gene. Germline V gene data show CDR1 as LNHNV and CDR2 as YYDKDF (reference sequence). The CDR3 has 16 amino acids. With 1 base removed from V and 2 bases from J, the gap between germline ends came to 14 bases. CDR3 sequence reads: CATSRGRQVPNYGYTF. CDR3 nucleotides: TGTGCCACCAGCAGAGGGAGGCAGGTCCCGAACTATGGCTACACCTTC.

The CDR3 region is CASSWSGTRAREQYF. CDR3 nucleotides: TGTGCCAGCAGTTGGTCCGGGACTAGGGCTCGCGAGCAGTACTTC. The rearrangement uses TRBV6-2 or TRBV6-3 and TRBJ2-7; 8 bases match TRBD2. The CDR3 sequence is 15 residues long. Trimming took 4 bases from V and 6 from J; bases not matched to a gene: 11. Germline V gene lookup returns CDR1 MNHEY and CDR2 SVGEGT.

The genes are TRBV7-2 and TRBJ2-1; D may be TRBD2 (5 bases). The V and J ends lost 5 bases and 9 bases respectively, with 14 bases between them. The CDR3 has 13 residues. The V gene's germline CDR1 is SGHTA and CDR2 FQGNSA. In DNA form, the CDR3 reads TGTGCCAGCAGCCGCGACTATGGAGCTGAGCAGTTCTTC. The encoded protein is CASSRDYGAEQFF.

This sequence joins TRBV7-3 and TRBJ2-2, with TRBD2 matching 11 bases. Germline lookup yields CDR1 SGHTA and CDR2 FQGTGA. The CDR3 is 13 residues long. V trimming: 8 bases; J trimming: 8 bases; junction bases outside the gene matches: 4. CDR3 nucleotides: TGTGCCAGCCGCCTAGCGGGAGGTGGGGAGCTGTTTTTT. It specifies CASRLAGGGELFF.

The gene calls are TRBV7-9 and TRBJ2-7, with 7 bases matching TRBD2. Trimming took 5 bases from V and 4 from J; bases not matched to a gene: 5. The CDR3 length is 13 residues. Germline-derived CDR1 and CDR2 are SEHNR and FQNEAQ (reference sequence). CDR3 nucleotides: TGTGCCAGCAGCCCGCGACTAGCTTACGAGCAGTACTTC. Protein: CASSPRLAYEQYF.